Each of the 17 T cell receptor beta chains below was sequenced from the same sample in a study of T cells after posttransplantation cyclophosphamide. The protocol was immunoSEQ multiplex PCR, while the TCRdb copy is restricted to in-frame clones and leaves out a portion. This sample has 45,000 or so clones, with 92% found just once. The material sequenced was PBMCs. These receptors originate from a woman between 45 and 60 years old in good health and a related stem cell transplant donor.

This CDR3 is CASRGLGLRSYNSPLHF. In nucleotides, the CDR3 is TGCGCCAGCAGGGGACTAGGGTTACGATCCTATAATTCACCCCTCCACTTT. J is TRBJ1-6 and V is TRBV10-1; the D gene is possibly TRBD1 (5 bases). V was cut by 6 bases and J by 1 base, with 16 bases left in between. CDR1 and CDR2 (germline): WNHNN, SYGVQD (reference sequence). The CDR3 has 17 residues.

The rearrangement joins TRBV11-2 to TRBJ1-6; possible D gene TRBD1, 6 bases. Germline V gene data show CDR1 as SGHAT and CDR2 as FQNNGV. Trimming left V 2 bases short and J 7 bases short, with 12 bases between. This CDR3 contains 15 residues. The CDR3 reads CASSLIRGNNSPLHF. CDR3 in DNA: TGTGCCAGCAGCTTAATCAGGGGAAACAATTCACCCCTCCACTTT.

The CDR3 bases are TGTGCCAGCAGCAGGAGACCCGGCACTGAAGCTTTCTTT. Protein: CASSRRPGTEAFF. This chain uses TRBV5-6 with TRBJ1-1, with unresolved D. CDR3 length equals 13 residues. V was cut by 4 bases and J by 4 bases, with 11 bases left in between. Germline-derived CDR1 and CDR2 are SGHDT and YYEEEE.

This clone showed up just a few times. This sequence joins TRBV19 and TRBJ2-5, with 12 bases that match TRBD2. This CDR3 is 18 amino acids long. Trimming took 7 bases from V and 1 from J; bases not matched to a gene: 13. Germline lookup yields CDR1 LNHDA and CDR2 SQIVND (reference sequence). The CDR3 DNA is TGTGCCAGTACGAAAGCGGCTAGCGGGAGGGCCCGCCAAGAGACCCAGTACTTC. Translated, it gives CASTKAASGRARQETQYF.

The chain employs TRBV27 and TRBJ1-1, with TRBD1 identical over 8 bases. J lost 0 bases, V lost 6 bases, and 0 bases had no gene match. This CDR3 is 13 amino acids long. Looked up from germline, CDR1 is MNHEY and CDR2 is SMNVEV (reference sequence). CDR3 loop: CASRGQVNTEAFF. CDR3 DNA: TGTGCCAGCAGGGGACAGGTGAACACTGAAGCTTTCTTT.

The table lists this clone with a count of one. The CDR3 region has the DNA TGCGCCAGCAGCTTGGTGCGGGAAACCTTTGTCGAGACCCAGTACTTC. Its protein is CASSLVRETFVETQYF. This rearrangement joins TRBV5-1 to TRBJ2-5; possibly TRBD2 for D (6 bases). Trimming removed 0 bases from V and 5 bases from J, with 17 bases in between. The CDR3 runs 16 residues. In germline, CDR1 is SGHRS, CDR2 YFSETQ.

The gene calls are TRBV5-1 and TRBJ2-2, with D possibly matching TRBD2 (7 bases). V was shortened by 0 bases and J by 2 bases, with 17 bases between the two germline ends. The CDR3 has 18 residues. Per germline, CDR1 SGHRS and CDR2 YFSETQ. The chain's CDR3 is CASSLAGLGGPNTGELFF. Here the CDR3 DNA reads TGCGCCAGCAGCTTGGCCGGCCTCGGGGGGCCAAACACCGGGGAGCTGTTTTTT.

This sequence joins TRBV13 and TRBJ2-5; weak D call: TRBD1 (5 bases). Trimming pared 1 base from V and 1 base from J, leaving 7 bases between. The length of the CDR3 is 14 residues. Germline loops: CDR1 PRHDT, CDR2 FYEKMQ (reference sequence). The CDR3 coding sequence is TGTGCCAGCAGCTTAGCACAGGTCCAAGAGACCCAGTACTTC. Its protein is CASSLAQVQETQYF.

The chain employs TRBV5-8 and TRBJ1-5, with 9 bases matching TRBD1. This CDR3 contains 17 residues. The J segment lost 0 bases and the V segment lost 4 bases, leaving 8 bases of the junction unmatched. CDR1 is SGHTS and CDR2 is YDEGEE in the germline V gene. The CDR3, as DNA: TGTGCCAGCAGCCAGGGACAGGGACTTTATAGCAATCAGCCCCAGCATTTT. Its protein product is CASSQGQGLYSNQPQHF.

Here the CDR3 DNA reads TGTGCCAGCAGTTTTACGGGACACTTGAACACTGAAGCTTTCTTT. Its protein is CASSFTGHLNTEAFF. The J gene is TRBJ1-1, the V gene TRBV27; the D gene is possibly TRBD1 (6 bases). Trimming cost V 3 bases and J 0 bases, with 11 bases left between them. CDR1 is MNHEY, CDR2 SMNVEV, per germline (reference sequence). The CDR3 sequence is 15 residues long.

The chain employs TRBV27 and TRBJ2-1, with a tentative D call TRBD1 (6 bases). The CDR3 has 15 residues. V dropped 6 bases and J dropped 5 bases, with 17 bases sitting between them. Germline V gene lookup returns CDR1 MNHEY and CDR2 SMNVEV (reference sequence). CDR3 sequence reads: CASRYLSTGNNEQFF. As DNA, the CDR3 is TGTGCCAGCAGATACCTGAGCACAGGGAACAATGAGCAGTTCTTC.

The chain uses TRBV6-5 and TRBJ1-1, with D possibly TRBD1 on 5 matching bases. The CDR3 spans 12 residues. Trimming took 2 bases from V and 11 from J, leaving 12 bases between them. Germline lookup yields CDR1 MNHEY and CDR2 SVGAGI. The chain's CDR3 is CASSYGQGGAFF. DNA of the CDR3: TGTGCCAGCAGTTACGGGCAGGGTGGGGCTTTCTTT.

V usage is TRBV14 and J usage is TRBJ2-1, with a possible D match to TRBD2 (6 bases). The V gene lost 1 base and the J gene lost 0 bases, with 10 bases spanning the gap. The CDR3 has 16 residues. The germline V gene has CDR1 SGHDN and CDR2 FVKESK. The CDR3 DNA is TGTGCCAGCAGCCAAGGTGGGAGGCCCTCCTACAATGAGCAGTTCTTC. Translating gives CASSQGGRPSYNEQFF.

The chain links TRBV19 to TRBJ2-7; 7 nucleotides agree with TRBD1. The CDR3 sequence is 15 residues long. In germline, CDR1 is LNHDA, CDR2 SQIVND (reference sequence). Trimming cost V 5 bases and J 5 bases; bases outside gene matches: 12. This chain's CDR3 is CASSLAQDRLHEQYF. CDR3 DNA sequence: TGTGCCAGTAGTCTTGCACAGGACAGGCTCCACGAGCAGTACTTC. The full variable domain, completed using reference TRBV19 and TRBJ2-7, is DGGITQSPKYLFRKEGQNVTLSCEQNLNHDAMYWYRQDPGQGLRLIYYSQIVNDFQKGDIAEGYSVSREKKESFPLTVTSAQKNPTAFYLCASSLAQDRLHEQYFGPGTRLTVT.

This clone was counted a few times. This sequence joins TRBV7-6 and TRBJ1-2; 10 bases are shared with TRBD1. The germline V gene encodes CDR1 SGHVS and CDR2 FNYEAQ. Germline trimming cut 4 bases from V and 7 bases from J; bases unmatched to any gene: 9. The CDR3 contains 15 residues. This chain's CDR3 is CASSSQPGQGIGYTF. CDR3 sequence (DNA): TGTGCCAGCAGCTCCCAACCGGGACAGGGGATTGGCTACACCTTC.

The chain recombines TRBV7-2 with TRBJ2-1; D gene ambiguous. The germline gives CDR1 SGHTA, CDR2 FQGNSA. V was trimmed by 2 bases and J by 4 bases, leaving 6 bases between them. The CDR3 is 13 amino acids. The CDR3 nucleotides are TGTGCCAGCAGCTTATCCAGGTACAATGAGCAGTTCTTC. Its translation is CASSLSRYNEQFF.

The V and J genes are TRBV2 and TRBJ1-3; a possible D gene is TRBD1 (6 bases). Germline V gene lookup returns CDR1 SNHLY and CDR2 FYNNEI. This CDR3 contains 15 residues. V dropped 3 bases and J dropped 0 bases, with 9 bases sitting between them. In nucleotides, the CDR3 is TGTGCCAGCAGTGACAGGGGCCTCTCTGGAAACACCATATATTTT. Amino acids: CASSDRGLSGNTIYF.